This T cell receptor beta chain was captured by sequencing in a study of T cell responses to AZD1222 COVID-19 vaccine. General observations from the study: White British ancestry dominated among donors, who included more females, and clonal diversity was possibly underestimated. It was only a handful of AZD1222 recipients who were seropositive at baseline. There were vaccine-associated CD4 TCRs across spike, dominant at 160-218 and 743-854.

Here immunoSEQ multiplex PCR was the method, and the copy in TCRdb shows in-frame clones only, minus some. The sample consists of 70,000 to 95,000 clones, about 89% of them appearing once. This clone was seen once. The antigen remains undetermined. Between the trimmed V and J ends, which lost 6 bases and 4 bases, there was a span of 21 bases. The CDR3 sequence is 16 residues long. The V gene's germline CDR1 is KGHDR and CDR2 SFDVKD. Combined were second doses at about 4 or about 12 weeks. The sequencing here drew on peripheral blood, taken 28 days after the second AZD1222 dose. The TCR comes from an adult who received the AZD1222 COVID-19 vaccine. The chain couples TRBV24-1 to TRBJ2-7; D is possibly TRBD2 (6 bases). CDR3 sequence: CATSSAWGEKLYEQYF. CDR3 DNA: TGTGCCACCAGTTCAGCATGGGGGGAGAAGTTATACGAGCAGTACTTC.